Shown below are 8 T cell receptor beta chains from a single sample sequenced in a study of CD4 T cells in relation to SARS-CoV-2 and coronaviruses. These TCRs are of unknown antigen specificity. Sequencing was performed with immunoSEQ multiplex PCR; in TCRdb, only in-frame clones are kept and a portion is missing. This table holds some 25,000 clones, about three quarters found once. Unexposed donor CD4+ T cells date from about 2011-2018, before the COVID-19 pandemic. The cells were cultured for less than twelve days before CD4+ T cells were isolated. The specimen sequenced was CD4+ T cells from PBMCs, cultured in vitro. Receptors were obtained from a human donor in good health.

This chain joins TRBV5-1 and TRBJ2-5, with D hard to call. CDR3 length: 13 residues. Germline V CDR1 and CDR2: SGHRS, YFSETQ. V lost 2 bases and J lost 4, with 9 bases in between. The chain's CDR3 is CASSFGFGETQYF. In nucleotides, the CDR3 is TGCGCCAGCAGCTTTGGGTTTGGAGAGACCCAGTACTTC. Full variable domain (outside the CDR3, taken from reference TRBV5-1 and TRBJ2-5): KAGVTQTPRYLIKTRGQQVTLSCSPISGHRSVSWYQQTPGQGLQFLFEYFSETQRNKGNFPGRFSGRQFSNSRSEMNVSTLELGDSALYLCASSFGFGETQYFGPGTRLLVL.

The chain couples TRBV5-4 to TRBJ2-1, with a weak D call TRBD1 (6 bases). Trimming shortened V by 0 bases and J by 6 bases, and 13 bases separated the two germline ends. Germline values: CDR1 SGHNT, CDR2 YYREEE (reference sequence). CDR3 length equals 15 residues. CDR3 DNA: TGTGCCAGCAGCTTGGGGTCAGGGGACGGCAATGAGCAGTTCTTC. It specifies CASSLGSGDGNEQFF.

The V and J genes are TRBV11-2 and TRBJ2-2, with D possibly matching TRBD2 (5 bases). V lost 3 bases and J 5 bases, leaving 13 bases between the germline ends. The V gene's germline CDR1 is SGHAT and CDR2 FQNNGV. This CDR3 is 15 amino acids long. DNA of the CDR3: TGTGCCAGCAGCTTCTCCCCAATAGCGACCGGGGAGCTGTTTTTT. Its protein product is CASSFSPIATGELFF.

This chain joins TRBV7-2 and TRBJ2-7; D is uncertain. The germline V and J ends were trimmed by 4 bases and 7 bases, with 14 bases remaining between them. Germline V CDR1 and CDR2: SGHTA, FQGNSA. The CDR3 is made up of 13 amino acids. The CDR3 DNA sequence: TGTGCCAGCAGCTCGAATATGGTGCAAGAGCAGTACTTC. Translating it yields CASSSNMVQEQYF. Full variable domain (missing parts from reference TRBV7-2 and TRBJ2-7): GAGVSQSPSNKVTEKGKDVELRCDPISGHTALYWYRQSLGQGLEFLIYFQGNSAPDKSGLPSDRFSAERTGGSVSTLTIQRTQQEDSAVYLCASSSNMVQEQYFGPGTRLTVT.

CDR3 sequence: CASSVNGGSYEQYF. The CDR3 DNA reads as TGTGCCAGCAGCGTGAACGGGGGCTCCTACGAGCAGTACTTC. The V call is TRBV7-2, the J call TRBJ2-7; a weak D match, TRBD2 (6 bases). Trimming stripped 5 bases from V and 0 bases from J, with 11 bases between. From germline, CDR1 is SGHTA and CDR2 FQGNSA. The CDR3 consists of 14 residues.

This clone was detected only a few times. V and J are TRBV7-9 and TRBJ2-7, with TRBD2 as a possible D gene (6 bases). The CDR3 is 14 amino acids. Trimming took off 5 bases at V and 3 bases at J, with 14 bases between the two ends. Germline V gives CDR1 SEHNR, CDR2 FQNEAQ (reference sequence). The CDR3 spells CASSPSGRDYEQYF. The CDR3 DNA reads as TGTGCCAGCAGCCCCTCCGGGAGAGACTACGAGCAGTACTTC. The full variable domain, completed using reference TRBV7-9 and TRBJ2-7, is DTGVSQNPRHKITKRGQNVTFRCDPISEHNRLYWYRQTLGQGPEFLTYFQNEAQLEKSRLLSDRFSAERPKGSFSTLEIQRTEQGDSAMYLCASSPSGRDYEQYFGPGTRLTVT.

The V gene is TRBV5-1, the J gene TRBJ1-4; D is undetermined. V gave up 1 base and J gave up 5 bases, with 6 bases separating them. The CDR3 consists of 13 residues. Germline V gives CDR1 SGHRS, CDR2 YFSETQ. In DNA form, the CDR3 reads TGCGCCAGCAGCTTGTCCCAGAATGAAAAACTGTTTTTT. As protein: CASSLSQNEKLFF.

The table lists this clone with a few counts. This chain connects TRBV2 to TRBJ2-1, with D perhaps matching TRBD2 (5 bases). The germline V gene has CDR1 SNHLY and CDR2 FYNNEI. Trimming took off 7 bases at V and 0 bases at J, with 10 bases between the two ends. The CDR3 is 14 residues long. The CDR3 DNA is TGTGCCAGCAAGAGCGGAATCTCCTACAATGAGCAGTTCTTC. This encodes CASKSGISYNEQFF.